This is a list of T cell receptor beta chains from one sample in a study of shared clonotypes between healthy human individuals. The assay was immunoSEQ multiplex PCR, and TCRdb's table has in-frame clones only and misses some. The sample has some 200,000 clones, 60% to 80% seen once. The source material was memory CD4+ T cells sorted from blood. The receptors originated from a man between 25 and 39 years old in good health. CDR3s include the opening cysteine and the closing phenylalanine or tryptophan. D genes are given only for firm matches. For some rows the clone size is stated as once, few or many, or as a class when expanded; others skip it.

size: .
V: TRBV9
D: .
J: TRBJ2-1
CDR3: CASSVVGEYNEQFF
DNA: TGTGCCAGCAGCGTAGTCGGGGAATACAATGAGCAGTTCTTC

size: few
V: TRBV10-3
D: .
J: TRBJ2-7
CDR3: CAVKGTYEQYF
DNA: TGTGCCGTTAAGGGGACCTACGAGCAGTACTTC

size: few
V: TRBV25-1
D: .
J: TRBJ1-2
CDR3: CASSEVTGYTF
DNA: TGTGCCAGCAGTGAAGTTACTGGCTACACCTTC

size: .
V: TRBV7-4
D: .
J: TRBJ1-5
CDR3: CASSPPGHPNDSNQPQHF
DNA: TGTGCCAGCAGCCCTCCGGGACATCCCAATGATAGCAATCAGCCCCAGCATTTT

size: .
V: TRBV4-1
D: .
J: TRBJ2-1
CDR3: CASSHPLQVGYNEQFF
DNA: TGCGCCAGCAGCCATCCCCTTCAGGTCGGCTACAATGAGCAGTTCTTC

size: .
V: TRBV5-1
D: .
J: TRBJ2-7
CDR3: CASSSGTRGSYEQYF
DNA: TGCGCCAGCAGCTCCGGGACGAGGGGCTCCTACGAGCAGTACTTC

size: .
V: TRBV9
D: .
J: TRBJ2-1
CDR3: CASSVDVDSSYNEQFF
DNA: TGTGCCAGCAGCGTAGACGTGGACTCCTCCTACAATGAGCAGTTCTTC

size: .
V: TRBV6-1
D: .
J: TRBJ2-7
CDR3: CASSEKLEQYF
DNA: TGTGCCAGCAGTGAAAAGTTGGAGCAGTACTTC

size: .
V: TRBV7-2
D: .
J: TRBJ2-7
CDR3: CASTRSAGRDHEQYF
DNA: TGTGCCAGCACCCGCTCGGCAGGGCGGGATCACGAGCAGTACTTC

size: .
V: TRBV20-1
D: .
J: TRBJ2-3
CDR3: CSAGFTDTQYF
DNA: TGCAGTGCTGGCTTCACAGATACGCAGTATTTT

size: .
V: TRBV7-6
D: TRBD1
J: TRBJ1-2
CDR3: CASSLGTGGDYGYTF
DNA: TGTGCCAGCAGCCTAGGGACAGGGGGGGACTATGGCTACACCTTC

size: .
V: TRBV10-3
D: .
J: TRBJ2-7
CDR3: CAISELDEQYF
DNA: TGTGCCATCAGTGAGTTGGACGAGCAGTACTTC

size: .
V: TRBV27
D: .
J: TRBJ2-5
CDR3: CASSTFLRETQYF
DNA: TGTGCCAGCAGCACATTTTTACGTGAGACCCAGTACTTC

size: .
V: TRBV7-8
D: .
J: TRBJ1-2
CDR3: CASTQGGGNYGYTF
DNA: TGTGCCAGCACTCAGGGAGGTGGGAACTATGGCTACACCTTC

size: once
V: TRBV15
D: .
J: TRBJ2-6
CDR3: CATSRVGSGANVLTF
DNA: TGTGCCACCAGCAGAGTTGGCTCTGGGGCCAACGTCCTGACTTTC

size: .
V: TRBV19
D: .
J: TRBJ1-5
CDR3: CASTLGDPYQPQHF
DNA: TGTGCCAGTACATTGGGGGATCCCTATCAGCCCCAGCATTTT

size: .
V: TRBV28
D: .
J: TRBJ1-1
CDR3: CATRNTEAFF
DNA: TGTGCCACGAGAAACACTGAAGCTTTCTTT

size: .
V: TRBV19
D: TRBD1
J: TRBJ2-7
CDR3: CASSTFAGTGSNEQYF
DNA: TGTGCCAGTAGTACCTTCGCCGGGACAGGGTCCAACGAGCAGTACTTC

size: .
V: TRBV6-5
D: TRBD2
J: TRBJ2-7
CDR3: CASSYSIAGGYEQYF
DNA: TGTGCCAGCAGTTACTCGATAGCGGGAGGTTACGAGCAGTACTTC

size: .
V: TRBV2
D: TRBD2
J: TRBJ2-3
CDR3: CASSDLPIAGTNTDTQYF
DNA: TGTGCCAGCAGTGATCTCCCAATAGCGGGCACTAACACAGATACGCAGTATTTT

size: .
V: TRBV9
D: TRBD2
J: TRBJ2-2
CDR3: CASSGRTSIRTGELFF
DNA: TGTGCCAGCAGCGGACGGACTAGCATCCGCACCGGGGAGCTGTTTTTT

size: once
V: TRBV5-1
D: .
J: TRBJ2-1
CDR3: CASSLDPGAGNNEQFF
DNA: TGCGCCAGCAGCTTGGACCCGGGAGCTGGAAACAATGAGCAGTTCTTC

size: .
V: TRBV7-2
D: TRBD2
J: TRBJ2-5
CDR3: CASSLVGGRAGETQYF
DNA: TGTGCCAGCAGCTTAGTTGGCGGGAGGGCCGGAGAGACCCAGTACTTC

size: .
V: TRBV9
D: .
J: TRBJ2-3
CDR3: CASSVASGTDTQYF
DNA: TGTGCCAGCAGCGTAGCCTCCGGGACAGATACGCAGTATTTT

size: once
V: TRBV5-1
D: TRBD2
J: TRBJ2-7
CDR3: CASSSTGTSGNEQYF
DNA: TGCGCCAGCAGCTCAACCGGGACTAGCGGGAACGAGCAGTACTTC

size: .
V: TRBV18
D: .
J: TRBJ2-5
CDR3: CASSPAQGQTQYF
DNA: TGTGCCAGCTCACCCGCACAGGGCCAGACCCAGTACTTC

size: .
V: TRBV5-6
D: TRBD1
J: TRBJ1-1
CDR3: CASSGTGLVGTEAFF
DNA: TGTGCCAGCAGCGGGACAGGTCTTGTTGGCACTGAAGCTTTCTTT

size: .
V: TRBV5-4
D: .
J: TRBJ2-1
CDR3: CASSYSDSLYNEQFF
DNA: TGTGCCAGCAGCTATAGCGACTCACTGTACAATGAGCAGTTCTTC

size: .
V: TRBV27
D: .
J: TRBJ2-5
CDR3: CASSSYSLYQETQYF
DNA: TGTGCCAGCAGTTCCTACTCTCTGTACCAAGAGACCCAGTACTTC

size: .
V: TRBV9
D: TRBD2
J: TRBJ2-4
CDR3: CASSVDAGDGTKNIQYF
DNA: TGTGCCAGCAGCGTAGATGCGGGGGATGGGACCAAAAACATTCAGTACTTC

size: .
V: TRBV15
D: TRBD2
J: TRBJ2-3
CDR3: CATSRAVGLVGTDTQYF
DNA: TGTGCCACCAGCAGAGCGGTCGGACTAGTTGGCACAGATACGCAGTATTTT

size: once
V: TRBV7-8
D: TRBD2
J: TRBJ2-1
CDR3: CASSPRGPTSGSMNEQFF
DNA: TGTGCCAGCAGCCCGCGAGGGCCGACTAGCGGGAGTATGAATGAGCAGTTCTTC

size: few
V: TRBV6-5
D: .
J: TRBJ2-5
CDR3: CASSYSWAAETQYF
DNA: TGTGCCAGCAGTTACTCCTGGGCAGCTGAGACCCAGTACTTC

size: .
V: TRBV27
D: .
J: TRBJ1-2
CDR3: CASSQNVGVGYGYTF
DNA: TGTGCCAGCAGTCAGAACGTCGGTGTGGGCTATGGCTACACCTTC

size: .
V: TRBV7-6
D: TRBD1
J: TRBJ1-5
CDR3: CASSPQTGVSNQPQHF
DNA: TGTGCCAGCAGCCCCCAGACAGGGGTAAGCAATCAGCCCCAGCATTTT

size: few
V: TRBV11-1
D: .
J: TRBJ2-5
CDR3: CASTNRGVGKSETQYF
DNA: TGTGCCAGCACCAATCGTGGTGTAGGAAAGTCGGAGACCCAGTACTTC

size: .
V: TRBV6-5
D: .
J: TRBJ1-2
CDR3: CASSYYMRGGYTF
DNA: TGTGCCAGCAGTTACTACATGCGGGGTGGCTACACCTTC

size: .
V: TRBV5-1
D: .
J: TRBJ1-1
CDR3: CASSLDTANTEAFF
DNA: TGCGCCAGCAGCTTGGACACAGCGAACACTGAAGCTTTCTTT

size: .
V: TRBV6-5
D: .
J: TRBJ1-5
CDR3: CASSRSTGGYQPQHF
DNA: TGTGCCAGCAGTAGATCGACGGGTGGGTATCAGCCCCAGCATTTT

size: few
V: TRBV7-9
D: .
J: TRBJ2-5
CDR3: CASTLGSETQYF
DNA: TGTGCCAGCACCCTCGGCTCGGAGACCCAGTACTTC